The rows below give T cell receptor beta chains drawn from one sample of a study of response to subunit inactivated influenza vaccine. MiXCR, run by TCRdb on the RT-PCR reads, gives a single entry per CDR3 protein. The table records around 850,000 distinct CDR3 sequences, approximately 18% of them present only once. Sequenced here: PBMCs from blood, sampled about 5 days after vaccination. These receptors all stem from a man between 50 and 59 years old who received an inactivated influenza vaccine. The CDR3 runs from the conserved cysteine through the conserved F or W. Each record gives: D gene, V gene, J gene, CDR3 length, CDR3 protein. A D gene is named only where the DNA matches it firmly.

d_call: .
v_call: TRBV11-1
j_call: TRBJ1-1
cdr3_length: 19
cdr3_aa: CASSLIFRGGNGLDTEAFF

d_call: .
v_call: TRBV5-1
j_call: TRBJ1-1
cdr3_length: 15
cdr3_aa: CASSLTVTRDTEAFF

d_call: TRBD1
v_call: TRBV12-3/TRBV12-4
j_call: TRBJ1-2
cdr3_length: 13
cdr3_aa: CASRVATGGGYTF

d_call: .
v_call: TRBV4-3
j_call: TRBJ2-2
cdr3_length: 18
cdr3_aa: CASSQDSGTPPWGGELFF

d_call: .
v_call: TRBV2
j_call: TRBJ2-3
cdr3_length: 15
cdr3_aa: CASSEYSASTDTQYF

d_call: .
v_call: TRBV6-1
j_call: TRBJ1-2
cdr3_length: 11
cdr3_aa: CATRANYGYTF

d_call: .
v_call: TRBV7-2
j_call: TRBJ2-5
cdr3_length: 15
cdr3_aa: CASSLVAAAEQTQYF

d_call: .
v_call: TRBV10-3
j_call: TRBJ2-7
cdr3_length: 12
cdr3_aa: CAISVDRYEQYF

d_call: .
v_call: TRBV2
j_call: TRBJ1-4
cdr3_length: 15
cdr3_aa: CASSEIVETNEKLFF

d_call: TRBD1
v_call: TRBV4-2
j_call: TRBJ2-7
cdr3_length: 15
cdr3_aa: CASSQEGTGAKEQYF

d_call: TRBD2
v_call: TRBV28
j_call: TRBJ2-1
cdr3_length: 14
cdr3_aa: CASLSSGILNEQFF

d_call: .
v_call: TRBV6-1
j_call: TRBJ2-1
cdr3_length: 18
cdr3_aa: CASIRNRAQVLSYNEQFF

d_call: TRBD1
v_call: TRBV5-1
j_call: TRBJ2-1
cdr3_length: 16
cdr3_aa: CASSLVLGQVGNEQFF

d_call: TRBD1
v_call: TRBV28
j_call: TRBJ1-4
cdr3_length: 14
cdr3_aa: CASRAAGGGEKLFF

d_call: .
v_call: TRBV4-2
j_call: TRBJ2-7
cdr3_length: 17
cdr3_aa: CASSQVISAEPSYEQYF

d_call: TRBD2
v_call: TRBV5-1
j_call: TRBJ2-1
cdr3_length: 16
cdr3_aa: CASSLAAREGYNEQFF

d_call: .
v_call: TRBV29-1
j_call: TRBJ2-1
cdr3_length: 13
cdr3_aa: CSVDRVDYNEQFF

d_call: .
v_call: TRBV6-5
j_call: TRBJ1-2
cdr3_length: 15
cdr3_aa: CASSSPGQPNYGYTF

d_call: .
v_call: TRBV5-6
j_call: TRBJ2-1
cdr3_length: 13
cdr3_aa: CASSLLVDNEQFF

d_call: .
v_call: TRBV6-1
j_call: TRBJ1-1
cdr3_length: 13
cdr3_aa: CASSPTGETEAFF

d_call: .
v_call: TRBV11-2
j_call: TRBJ2-3
cdr3_length: 16
cdr3_aa: CASSLVWGSNTDTQYF

d_call: .
v_call: TRBV20-1
j_call: TRBJ2-1
cdr3_length: 17
cdr3_aa: CSASSSSARSSYNEQFF

d_call: .
v_call: TRBV28
j_call: TRBJ2-3
cdr3_length: 15
cdr3_aa: CASSLRASGTDTQYF

d_call: TRBD1
v_call: TRBV20-1
j_call: TRBJ2-1
cdr3_length: 16
cdr3_aa: CSARDVRGYAFNEQFF

d_call: TRBD1
v_call: TRBV7-2
j_call: TRBJ2-1
cdr3_length: 13
cdr3_aa: CASSHRDRAVQFF

d_call: .
v_call: TRBV7-9
j_call: TRBJ2-7
cdr3_length: 16
cdr3_aa: CASSLDLYGGGYEQYF

d_call: TRBD2
v_call: TRBV7-6
j_call: TRBJ2-2
cdr3_length: 17
cdr3_aa: CASSLFSGTSMAGELFF

d_call: .
v_call: TRBV11-2
j_call: TRBJ1-3
cdr3_length: 15
cdr3_aa: CASSFGFSSGNTIYF

d_call: TRBD1
v_call: TRBV27
j_call: TRBJ2-1
cdr3_length: 15
cdr3_aa: CASRWGQRWVGEQFF

d_call: .
v_call: TRBV28
j_call: TRBJ2-5
cdr3_length: 13
cdr3_aa: CASSLRLWETQYF

d_call: TRBD2
v_call: TRBV12-3/TRBV12-4
j_call: TRBJ2-2
cdr3_length: 18
cdr3_aa: CASSLTSGERTNTGELFF

d_call: TRBD2
v_call: TRBV27
j_call: TRBJ2-7
cdr3_length: 22
cdr3_aa: CASSFSHQGGRIRWSISYEQYF

d_call: TRBD2
v_call: TRBV11-2
j_call: TRBJ2-7
cdr3_length: 15
cdr3_aa: CASSGGTSGPYEQYF